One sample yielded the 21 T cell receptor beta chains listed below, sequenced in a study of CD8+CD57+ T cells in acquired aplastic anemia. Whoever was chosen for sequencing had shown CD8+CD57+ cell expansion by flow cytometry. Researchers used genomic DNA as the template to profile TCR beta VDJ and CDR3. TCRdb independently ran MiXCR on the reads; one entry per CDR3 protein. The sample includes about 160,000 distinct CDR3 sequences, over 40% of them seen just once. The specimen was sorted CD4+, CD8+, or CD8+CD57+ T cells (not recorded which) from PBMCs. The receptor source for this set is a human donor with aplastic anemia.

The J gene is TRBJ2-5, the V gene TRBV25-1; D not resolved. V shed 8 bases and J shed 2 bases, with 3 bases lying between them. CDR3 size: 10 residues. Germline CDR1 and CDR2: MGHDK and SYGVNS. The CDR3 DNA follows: TGTGCCAGCGAACAAGAGACCCAGTACTTC. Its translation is CASEQETQYF. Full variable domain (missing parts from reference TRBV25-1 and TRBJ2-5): EADIYQTPRYLVIGTGKKITLECSQTMGHDKMYWYQQDPGMELHLIHYSYGVNSTEKGDLSSESTVSRIRTEHFPLTLESARPSHTSQYLCASEQETQYFGPGTRLLVL.

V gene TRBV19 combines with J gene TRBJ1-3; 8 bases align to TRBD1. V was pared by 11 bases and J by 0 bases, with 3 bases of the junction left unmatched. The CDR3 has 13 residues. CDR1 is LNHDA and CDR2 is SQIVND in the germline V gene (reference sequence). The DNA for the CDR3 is TGTGCCGCTGGACAGGGCTCTGGAAACACCATATATTTT. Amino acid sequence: CAAGQGSGNTIYF.

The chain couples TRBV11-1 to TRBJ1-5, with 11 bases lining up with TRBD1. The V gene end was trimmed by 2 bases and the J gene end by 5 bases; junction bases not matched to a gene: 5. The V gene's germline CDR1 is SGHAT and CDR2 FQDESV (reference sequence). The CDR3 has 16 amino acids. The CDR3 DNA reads TGTGCCAGCAGCTTAAGAGGACAGGGGGCGGATCAGCCCCAGCATTTT. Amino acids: CASSLRGQGADQPQHF.

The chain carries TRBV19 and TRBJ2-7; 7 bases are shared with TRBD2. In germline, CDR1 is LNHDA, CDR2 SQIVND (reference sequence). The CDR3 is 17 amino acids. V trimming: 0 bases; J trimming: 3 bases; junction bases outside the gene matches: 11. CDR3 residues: CASSIDFSSGLFYEQYF. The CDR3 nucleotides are TGTGCCAGTAGTATAGATTTTTCTAGCGGTCTTTTCTACGAGCAGTACTTC.

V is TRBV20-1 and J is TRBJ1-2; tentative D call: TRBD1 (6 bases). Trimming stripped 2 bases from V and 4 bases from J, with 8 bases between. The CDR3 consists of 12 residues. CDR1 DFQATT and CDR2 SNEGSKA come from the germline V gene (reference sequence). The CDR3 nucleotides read TGCAGTGCTAGAAGGACAGCCTATGGCTACACCTTC. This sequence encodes CSARRTAYGYTF.

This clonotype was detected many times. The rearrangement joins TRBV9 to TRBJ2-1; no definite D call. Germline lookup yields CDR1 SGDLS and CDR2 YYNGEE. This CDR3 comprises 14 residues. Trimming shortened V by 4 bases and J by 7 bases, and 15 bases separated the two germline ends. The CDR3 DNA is TGTGCCAGCAGCCCAGGACGGGTGGGGAATGAGCAGTTCTTC. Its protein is CASSPGRVGNEQFF.

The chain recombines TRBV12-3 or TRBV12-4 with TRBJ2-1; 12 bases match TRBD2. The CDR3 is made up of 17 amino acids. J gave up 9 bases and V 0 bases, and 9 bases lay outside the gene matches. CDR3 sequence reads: CASSLAGTSGPFTEQFF. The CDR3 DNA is TGTGCCAGCAGTTTAGCCGGGACTAGCGGGCCCTTTACTGAGCAGTTCTTC.

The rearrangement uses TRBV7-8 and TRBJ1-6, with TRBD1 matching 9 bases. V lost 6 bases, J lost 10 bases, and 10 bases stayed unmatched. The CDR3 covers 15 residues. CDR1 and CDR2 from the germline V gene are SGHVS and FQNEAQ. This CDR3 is CASSSGTGKWSPLHF. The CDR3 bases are TGTGCCAGCAGTTCCGGGACAGGGAAATGGTCACCCCTCCACTTT.

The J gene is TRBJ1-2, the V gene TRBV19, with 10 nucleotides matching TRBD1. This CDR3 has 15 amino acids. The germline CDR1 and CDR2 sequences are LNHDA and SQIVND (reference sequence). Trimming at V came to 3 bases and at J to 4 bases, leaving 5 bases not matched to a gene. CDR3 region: CASSMTGTGVYGYTF. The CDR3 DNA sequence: TGTGCCAGTAGTATGACCGGGACAGGGGTCTATGGCTACACCTTC.

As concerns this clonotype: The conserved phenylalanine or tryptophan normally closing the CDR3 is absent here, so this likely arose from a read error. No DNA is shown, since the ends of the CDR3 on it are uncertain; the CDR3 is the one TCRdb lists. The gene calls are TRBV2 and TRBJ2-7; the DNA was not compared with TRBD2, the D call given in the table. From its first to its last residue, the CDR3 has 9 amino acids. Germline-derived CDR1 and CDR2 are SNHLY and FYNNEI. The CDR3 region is CASSERSSG.

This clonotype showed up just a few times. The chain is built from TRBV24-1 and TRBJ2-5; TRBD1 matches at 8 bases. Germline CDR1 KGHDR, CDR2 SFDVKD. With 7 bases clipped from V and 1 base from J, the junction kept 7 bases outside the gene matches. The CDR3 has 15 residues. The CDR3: CATSSRQGTQETQYF. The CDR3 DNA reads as TGTGCCACCAGCTCAAGACAGGGGACCCAAGAGACCCAGTACTTC.

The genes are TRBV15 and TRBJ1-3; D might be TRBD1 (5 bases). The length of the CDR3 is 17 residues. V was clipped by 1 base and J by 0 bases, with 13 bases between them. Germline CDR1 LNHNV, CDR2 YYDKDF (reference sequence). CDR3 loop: CATSRGGETTSGNTIYF. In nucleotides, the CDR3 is TGTGCCACCAGCAGAGGGGGGGAGACAACCTCTGGAAACACCATATATTTT.

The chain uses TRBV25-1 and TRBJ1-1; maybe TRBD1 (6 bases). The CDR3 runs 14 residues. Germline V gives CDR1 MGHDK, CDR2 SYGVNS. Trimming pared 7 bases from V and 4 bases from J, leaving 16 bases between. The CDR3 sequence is CASMGAGEGTEAFF. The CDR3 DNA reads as TGTGCCAGCATGGGGGCAGGGGAGGGCACTGAAGCTTTCTTT.

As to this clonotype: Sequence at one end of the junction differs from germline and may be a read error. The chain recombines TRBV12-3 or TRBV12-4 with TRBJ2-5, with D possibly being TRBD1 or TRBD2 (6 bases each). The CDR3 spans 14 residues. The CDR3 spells CASRNTGNRETKYF. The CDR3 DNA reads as TGTGCCAGCAGAAATACAGGGAATCGGGAGACCAAGTACTTC.

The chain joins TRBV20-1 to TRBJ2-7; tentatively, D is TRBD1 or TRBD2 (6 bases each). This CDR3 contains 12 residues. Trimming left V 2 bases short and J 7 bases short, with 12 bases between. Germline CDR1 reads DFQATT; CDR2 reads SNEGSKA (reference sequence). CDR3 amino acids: CSARPTGREQYF. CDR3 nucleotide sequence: TGCAGTGCTAGACCTACAGGGAGGGAGCAGTACTTC.

The CDR3: CASSIGTGGMGKNIQYF. In DNA, the CDR3 is TGTGCCAGTAGTATCGGTACAGGGGGCATGGGCAAAAACATTCAGTACTTC. The chain employs TRBV19 and TRBJ2-4; TRBD1 agrees at 9 bases. CDR1 and CDR2 from the germline V gene are LNHDA and SQIVND (reference sequence). After removal of 3 bases from V and 3 bases from J, the junction contained 9 bases not matched to a gene. The CDR3 loop spans 17 amino acids.

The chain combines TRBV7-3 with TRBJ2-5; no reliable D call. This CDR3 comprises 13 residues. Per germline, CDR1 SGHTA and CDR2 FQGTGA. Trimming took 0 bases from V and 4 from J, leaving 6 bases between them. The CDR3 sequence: CASSLTLGETQYF. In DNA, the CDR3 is TGTGCCAGCAGCTTAACTTTGGGAGAGACCCAGTACTTC.

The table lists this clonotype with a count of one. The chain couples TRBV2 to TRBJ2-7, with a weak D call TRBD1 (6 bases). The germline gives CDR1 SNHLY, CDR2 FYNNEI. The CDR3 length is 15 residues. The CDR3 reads CACSSDRSVAYEQYV. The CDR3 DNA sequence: TGTGCCTGCAGTTCCGACAGGTCCGTAGCCTACGAGCAGTACGTC.

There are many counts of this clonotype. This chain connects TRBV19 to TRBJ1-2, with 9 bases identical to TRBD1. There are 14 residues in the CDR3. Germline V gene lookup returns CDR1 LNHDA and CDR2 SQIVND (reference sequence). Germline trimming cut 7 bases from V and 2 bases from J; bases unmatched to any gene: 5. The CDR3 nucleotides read TGTGCCAGTACCCGGACAGGGGACAACTATGGCTACACCTTC. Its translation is CASTRTGDNYGYTF.

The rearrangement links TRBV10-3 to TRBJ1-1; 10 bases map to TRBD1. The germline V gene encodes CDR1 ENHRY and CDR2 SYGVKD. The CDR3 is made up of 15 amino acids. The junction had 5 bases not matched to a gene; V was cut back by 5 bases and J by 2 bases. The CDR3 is CAISSPTGGNTEAFF. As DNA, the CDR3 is TGTGCCATCAGTTCCCCGACAGGGGGCAACACTGAAGCTTTCTTT.

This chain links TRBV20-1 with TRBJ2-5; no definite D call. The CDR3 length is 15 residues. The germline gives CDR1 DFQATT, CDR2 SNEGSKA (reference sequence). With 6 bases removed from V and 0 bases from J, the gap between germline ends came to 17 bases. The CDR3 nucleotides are TGCAGTGCCAGTAGCCCCCGACCGTACCAAGAGACCCAGTACTTC. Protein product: CSASSPRPYQETQYF.